Each of the 26 T cell receptor beta chains below was sequenced from the same sample in a study of blood T cell repertoires in COVID-19 (dated by TCRdb to 2019 to 2021). Library preparation employed the immunoSEQ multiplex PCR assay. The table comes from immuneACCESS by way of TCRdb, which keeps in-frame sequences with V and J called. Part of the clones is missing from these tables; in studies checked, under half for an unresolved V gene and the rest for unknown reasons. Across this sample there are 210,000 or so clones, with 65% to 90% seen only once. Of the sample, roughly 4.1% falls within the top ten clones. The sample taken for sequencing was peripheral blood. The receptors derive from a man between 45 and 60 years old with acute or convalescent COVID-19.

CDR3 nucleotides: TGTGCCAGCAGCCGACAGGGGGTGGAGTTCTTC. It codes for CASSRQGVEFF. V gene TRBV7-9 combines with J gene TRBJ2-1; 9 bases fit TRBD1. J lost 14 bases, V lost 5 bases, and 4 bases had no gene match. Germline V CDR1 and CDR2: SEHNR, FQNEAQ (reference sequence). This CDR3 region has 11 residues.

The chain employs TRBV5-1 and TRBJ1-6; D not resolved. The CDR3 is 13 amino acids. V lost 5 bases, J lost 8 bases, and 11 bases lay in between. Germline-derived CDR1 and CDR2 are SGHRS and YFSETQ. CDR3: CASSRGHDSPLHF. Here the CDR3 DNA reads TGCGCCAGCAGTCGAGGGCACGATTCACCCCTCCACTTT.

The chain combines TRBV30 with TRBJ1-2, with D possibly being TRBD1 (6 bases). With 4 bases removed from V and 3 bases from J, the gap between germline ends came to 18 bases. Looked up from germline, CDR1 is GTSNPN and CDR2 is SVGIG (reference sequence). The CDR3 extends over 15 amino acids. CDR3 protein: CAWTLQGVDYYGYTF. DNA for the CDR3: TGTGCCTGGACCCTACAGGGAGTTGATTACTATGGCTACACCTTC. Looking up the rest from reference TRBV30 and TRBJ1-2 gives the full variable domain: SQTIHQWPATLVQPVGSPLSLECTVEGTSNPNLYWYRQAAGRGLQLLFYSVGIGQISSEVPQNLSASRPQDRQFILSSKKLLLSDSGFYLCAWTLQGVDYYGYTFGSGTRLTVV.

This rearrangement joins TRBV6-4 to TRBJ1-4; D is undetermined. The CDR3 contains 15 residues. The V end lost 2 bases, the J end lost 0 bases, and 7 bases lay between the germline ends. Germline CDR1 is MRHNA and CDR2 is SNTAGT. The CDR3: CASSDPFATNEKLFF. The CDR3 nucleotides are TGTGCCAGCAGTGACCCTTTCGCAACTAATGAAAAACTGTTTTTT.

The chain combines TRBV5-6 with TRBJ2-1; TRBD1 agrees at 7 bases. The junction had 3 bases not matched to a gene; V was cut back by 0 bases and J by 3 bases. Germline assignment: CDR1 SGHDT and CDR2 YYEEEE. The CDR3 spans 15 residues. CDR3 protein: CASSLVGQVYNEQFF. In nucleotides, the CDR3 is TGTGCCAGCAGCTTGGTTGGACAGGTCTACAATGAGCAGTTCTTC.

The genes are TRBV9 and TRBJ2-3, with 11 bases lining up with TRBD2. The ends lost 3 bases at V and 0 bases at J; junction bases unmatched: 3. Germline lookup yields CDR1 SGDLS and CDR2 YYNGEE. The CDR3 is 16 amino acids. For the CDR3, the DNA is TGTGCCAGCAGCGGACTAGCGGGGCGTAGCACAGATACGCAGTATTTT. Translation: CASSGLAGRSTDTQYF.

V gene TRBV4-1 combines with J gene TRBJ2-1, with 9 bases matching TRBD1. Trimming took 4 bases from V and 5 from J; bases not matched to a gene: 9. Germline V lookup: CDR1 MGHRA, CDR2 YSYEKL. This CDR3 contains 16 residues. CDR3 coding DNA: TGCGCCAGCAGCCTCTCCTGGGACAGGGCAAACAATGAGCAGTTCTTC. Its translation is CASSLSWDRANNEQFF.

This chain uses TRBV3-1 (or the pseudogene TRBV3-2) with TRBJ2-1, with D possibly being TRBD2 (6 bases). Looked up from germline, CDR1 is LGHDT and CDR2 is YNNKEL (reference sequence). V lost 1 base, J lost 5 bases, and 15 bases lay in between. The CDR3 totals 16 residues. The CDR3 loop is CASSQVRRRGNNEQFF. As DNA, the CDR3 is TGTGCCAGCAGCCAAGTACGCAGGCGGGGCAACAATGAGCAGTTCTTC.

The chain uses TRBV7-3 and TRBJ1-5; D is undetermined. The ends were cut back, 5 bases at V and 9 bases at J, with 14 bases in the middle. The germline V gene has CDR1 SGHTA and CDR2 FQGTGA. The CDR3 runs 13 residues. The CDR3 region is CASSPFEGGPQHF. CDR3 DNA sequence: TGTGCCAGCAGCCCATTTGAGGGTGGGCCCCAGCATTTT.

The J gene is TRBJ2-1, the V gene TRBV29-1; 7 nucleotides agree with TRBD1. Germline CDR1 SQVTM, CDR2 ANQGSEA. Losses at the gene ends were 7 bases for V and 5 bases for J; bases not matched to a gene: 17. This CDR3 has 16 amino acids. This CDR3 is CSARTGVDPRNNEQFF. CDR3 DNA sequence: TGCAGCGCCAGGACAGGTGTGGACCCTCGGAACAATGAGCAGTTCTTC.

The chain uses TRBV2 and TRBJ2-7; 7 bases map to TRBD1. The CDR3 spans 14 residues. Germline CDR1 reads SNHLY; CDR2 reads FYNNEI. Trimming removed 6 bases from V and 2 bases from J; junction bases left unmatched: 7. In DNA form, the CDR3 reads TGTGCCAGCAGGGAGGACAGGCCAACCTACGAGCAGTACTTC. Amino acids: CASREDRPTYEQYF. Full variable domain (outside the CDR3, taken from reference TRBV2 and TRBJ2-7): EPEVTQTPSHQVTQMGQEVILRCVPISNHLYFYWYRQILGQKVEFLVSFYNNEISEKSEIFDDQFSVERPDGSNFTLKIRSTKLEDSAMYFCASREDRPTYEQYFGPGTRLTVT.

The J gene is TRBJ2-7, the V gene TRBV6-1; TRBD2 agrees at 7 bases. V shed 2 bases, J shed 2 bases, and the junction held 3 bases outside the gene matches. The CDR3 sequence is 14 residues long. Per germline, CDR1 MNHNS and CDR2 SASEGT. This CDR3 reads CASSEQRGAYEQYF. The DNA of the CDR3 is TGTGCCAGCAGTGAACAGCGGGGAGCCTACGAGCAGTACTTC.

This clone was recorded a few times. The J gene is TRBJ2-7, the V gene TRBV19; D is perhaps TRBD1 (6 bases). The V gene's germline CDR1 is LNHDA and CDR2 SQIVND (reference sequence). The CDR3 sequence is 16 residues long. Deletions cut 9 bases from V and 4 bases from J, with 25 bases between. The CDR3 coding sequence is TGTGCCAGCCAAAGGACAGCCATTGAATCGGGATACGAGCAGTACTTC. This translates into CASQRTAIESGYEQYF.

The chain is built from TRBV3-1 (or the pseudogene TRBV3-2) and TRBJ2-3; TRBD1 agrees at 7 bases. The CDR3 covers 18 residues. The ends lost 0 bases at V and 2 bases at J; junction bases unmatched: 11. CDR1 is LGHDT and CDR2 is YNNKEL in the germline V gene (reference sequence). The CDR3 reads CASSQDLRQGPFTDTQYF. Written as DNA, the CDR3 is TGTGCCAGCAGCCAAGATCTCCGACAGGGCCCCTTCACAGATACGCAGTATTTT.

The rearrangement joins TRBV5-6 to TRBJ1-3; D might be TRBD1 (5 bases). This CDR3 contains 15 residues. V was pared by 4 bases and J by 0 bases, with 11 bases between. The germline CDR1 and CDR2 sequences are SGHDT and YYEEEE. Here the CDR3 reads CASSPDSHSGNTIYF. Written as DNA, the CDR3 is TGTGCCAGCAGCCCCGACAGCCACTCTGGAAACACCATATATTTT. The complete variable domain, with remaining parts taken from reference TRBV5-6 and TRBJ1-3, reads DAGVTQSPTHLIKTRGQQVTLRCSPKSGHDTVSWYQQALGQGPQFIFQYYEEEERQRGNFPDRFSGHQFPNYSSELNVNALLLGDSALYLCASSPDSHSGNTIYFGEGSWLTVV.

The chain carries TRBV28 and TRBJ1-1; D unclear. The germline V gene encodes CDR1 MDHEN and CDR2 SYDVKM. This CDR3 comprises 13 residues. V lost 1 base and J lost 7, with 10 bases in between. The CDR3 protein is CASSLFSPFEAFF. Here the CDR3 DNA reads TGTGCCAGCAGTTTATTCTCCCCCTTTGAAGCTTTCTTT.

The chain is built from TRBV19 and TRBJ2-2, with 10 bases that match TRBD1. The CDR3 has 15 residues. The germline CDR1 and CDR2 sequences are LNHDA and SQIVND (reference sequence). V shed 5 bases and J 5 bases; nucleotides not matched to a gene: 5. CDR3 loop: CASSRTGGWTGELFF. The CDR3 DNA sequence: TGTGCCAGTAGTCGGACAGGGGGTTGGACCGGGGAGCTGTTTTTT.

The rearrangement links TRBV11-2 to TRBJ2-5; possible D gene TRBD2, 6 bases. V was cut by 0 bases and J by 7 bases, with 12 bases left in between. The CDR3 is 14 residues long. Germline assignment: CDR1 SGHAT and CDR2 FQNNGV. The CDR3 DNA reads TGTGCCAGCAGCTTAGAGTCCTGGAGGGGGACCCAGTACTTC. It specifies CASSLESWRGTQYF. Drawing the rest from reference TRBV11-2 and TRBJ2-5, the complete variable domain is EAGVAQSPRYKIIEKRQSVAFWCNPISGHATLYWYQQILGQGPKLLIQFQNNGVVDDSQLPKDRFSAERLKGVDSTLKIQPAKLEDSAVYLCASSLESWRGTQYFGPGTRLLVL.

The chain couples TRBV18 to TRBJ1-4; a possible D gene is TRBD1 (5 bases). Between the trimmed V and J ends, which lost 2 bases and 3 bases, there was a span of 13 bases. The CDR3 loop spans 16 amino acids. CDR1 and CDR2 (germline): KGHSH, LQKENI. In DNA form, the CDR3 reads TGTGCCAGCTCACCATGGGACTCACGGGCTAATGAAAAACTGTTTTTT. Protein: CASSPWDSRANEKLFF.

J is TRBJ2-2 and V is TRBV7-9; D remains ambiguous. The CDR3 loop spans 13 amino acids. V lost 1 base to trimming and J lost 5 bases, with 5 bases between them. Germline values: CDR1 SEHNR, CDR2 FQNEAQ (reference sequence). The CDR3 is CASSLVRTGELFF. In nucleotides, the CDR3 is TGTGCCAGCAGCTTAGTGAGGACCGGGGAGCTGTTTTTT.

This clone was detected once. The chain is built from TRBV9 and TRBJ2-7; 8 bases agree with TRBD2. The V gene end was trimmed by 4 bases and the J gene end by 1 base; junction bases not matched to a gene: 19. The CDR3 contains 19 residues. Germline CDR1 is SGDLS and CDR2 is YYNGEE. The CDR3 nucleotides read TGTGCCAGCAGCCCCGGGATCGGGGGGGCCTATCCTACGTCCTACGAGCAGTACTTC. Translated, it gives CASSPGIGGAYPTSYEQYF. Full variable domain (missing parts from reference TRBV9 and TRBJ2-7): DSGVTQTPKHLITATGQRVTLRCSPRSGDLSVYWYQQSLDQGLQFLIQYYNGEERAKGNILERFSAQQFPDLHSELNLSSLELGDSALYFCASSPGIGGAYPTSYEQYFGPGTRLTVT.

The chain employs TRBV6-6 and TRBJ2-7; weak D call: TRBD2 (5 bases). The V gene's germline CDR1 is MNHNY and CDR2 SVGAGI (reference sequence). Trimming cost V 4 bases and J 5 bases, with 15 bases left between them. There are 14 residues in the CDR3. CDR3 coding DNA: TGTGCCAGCAGTTCAGCGGTTGGTGTGAACGAGCAGTACTTC. Encoded protein: CASSSAVGVNEQYF.

This chain uses TRBV6-2 or TRBV6-3 with TRBJ2-1; the D gene is possibly TRBD1 (7 bases). From germline, CDR1 is MNHEY and CDR2 SVGEGT. The CDR3 spans 15 residues. Trimming pared 3 bases from V and 3 bases from J, leaving 12 bases between. The DNA of the CDR3 is TGTGCCAGCAGTTATGCGGGACAGCTCTACAATGAGCAGTTCTTC. This codes for CASSYAGQLYNEQFF.

The chain carries TRBV15 and TRBJ1-4; D call uncertain. V was cut by 1 base and J by 8 bases, with 8 bases left in between. The CDR3 length is 13 residues. Germline CDR1 is LNHNV and CDR2 is YYDKDF (reference sequence). CDR3 amino acids: CATSRGHTEKLFF. The CDR3 DNA sequence: TGTGCCACCAGCAGAGGGCACACCGAAAAACTGTTTTTT. The whole variable domain, remainder taken from reference TRBV15 and TRBJ1-4, is DAMVIQNPRYQVTQFGKPVTLSCSQTLNHNVMYWYQQKSSQAPKLLFHYYDKDFNNEADTPDNFQSRRPNTSFCFLDIRSPGLGDTAMYLCATSRGHTEKLFFGSGTQLSVL.

V is TRBV29-1 and J is TRBJ1-2; 9 bases map to TRBD1. Germline assignment: CDR1 SQVTM and CDR2 ANQGSEA. V shed 6 bases, J shed 2 bases, and the junction held 4 bases outside the gene matches. CDR3 length: 13 amino acids. CDR3 sequence: CSVTGTGNYGYTF. In nucleotides, the CDR3 is TGCAGCGTCACCGGGACAGGGAACTATGGCTACACCTTC.

The chain links TRBV21-1 to TRBJ1-2. TRBV21-1 is shown as a pseudogene. The CDR3 has 18 amino acids. The CDR3 DNA follows: TGTGCCAGCAGCAAAGTAATCGGGAGGGTGACAATCCAATATGGCTACACCTTC. It encodes CASSKVIGRVTIQYGYTF.